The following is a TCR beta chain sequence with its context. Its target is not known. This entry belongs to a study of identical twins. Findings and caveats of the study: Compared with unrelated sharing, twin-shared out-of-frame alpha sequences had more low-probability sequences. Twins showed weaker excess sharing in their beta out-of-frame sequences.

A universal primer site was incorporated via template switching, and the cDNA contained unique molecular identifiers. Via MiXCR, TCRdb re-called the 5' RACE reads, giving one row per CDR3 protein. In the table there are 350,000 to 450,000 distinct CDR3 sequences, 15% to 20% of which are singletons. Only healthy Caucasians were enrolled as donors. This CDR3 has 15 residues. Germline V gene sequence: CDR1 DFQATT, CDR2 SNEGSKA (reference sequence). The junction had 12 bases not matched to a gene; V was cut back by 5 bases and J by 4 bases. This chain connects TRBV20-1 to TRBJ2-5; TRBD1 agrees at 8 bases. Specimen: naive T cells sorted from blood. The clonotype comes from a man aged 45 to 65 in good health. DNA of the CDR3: TGCAGTGCTTCCGGCTGGACAGGGATGTTAGAGACCCAGTACTTC. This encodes CSASGWTGMLETQYF.